This TCR beta chain emerged from a study of technical replicates of blood from a few donors. There are 16 residues in the CDR3. The germline gives CDR1 SQVTM, CDR2 ANQGSEA. Trimming removed 0 bases at V and 9 bases at J, with 21 bases between. TCRdb's copy holds only in-frame clones and misses some; the assay was immunoSEQ multiplex PCR. The sample lists 95,000 to 100,000 clones, over 95% seen once, with around 0.2% in the top ten. Sequencing was performed on T cells isolated from PBMCs. The chain has TRBV29-1 and TRBJ2-1; TRBD1 is a possible D gene (5 bases). This receptor was obtained from a human donor in good health. CDR3 protein: CSVEDLHGAWGAEQFF. CDR3 bases: TGCAGCGTTGAAGATCTTCATGGGGCTTGGGGCGCTGAGCAGTTCTTC.